The entry that follows covers one T cell receptor beta chain sequence. Authors' analysis steps: Reference gene primer amplification yielded estimated nucleated cell counts. Assay: immunoSEQ multiplex PCR; the TCRdb copy retains only in-frame clones and omits some. The V and J calls and clone size are taken from that table; D and trimming were inferred from the DNA. The table records about 210,000 clones, about 84% of them present only once. The germline CDR1 and CDR2 sequences are MDHEN and SYDVKM. The CDR3 covers 14 residues. After removal of 6 bases from V and 3 bases from J, the junction contained 2 bases not matched to a gene. This sample was taken from a study of blood T cell repertoires in COVID-19. For the study at large: In each case, the material was cDNA or gDNA derived from T cells, B-cell-depleted T cells, or PBMCs.

V gene TRBV28 combines with J gene TRBJ1-5; TRBD1 aligns across 10 bases. Source material: peripheral blood. This TCR derives from a human donor in a cohort sampled during active COVID-19. The CDR3 sequence is CASRGTGDNQPQHF. CDR3 bases: TGTGCCAGCAGAGGGACAGGGGACAATCAGCCCCAGCATTTT.